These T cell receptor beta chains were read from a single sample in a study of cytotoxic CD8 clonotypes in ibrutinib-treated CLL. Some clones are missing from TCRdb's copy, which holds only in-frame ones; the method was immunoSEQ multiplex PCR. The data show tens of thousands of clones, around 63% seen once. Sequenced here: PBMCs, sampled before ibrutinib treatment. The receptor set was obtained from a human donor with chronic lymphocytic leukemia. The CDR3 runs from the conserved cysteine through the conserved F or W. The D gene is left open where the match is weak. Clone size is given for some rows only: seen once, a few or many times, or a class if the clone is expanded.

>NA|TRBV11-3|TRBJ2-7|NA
TGTGCCAGCAGCTTAGATATCCAGGCAGACGAGCAGTACTTC
CASSLDIQADEQYF
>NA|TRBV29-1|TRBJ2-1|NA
TGCAGCGTTCGGACTATAAGGGGTTACAATGAGCAGTTCTTC
CSVRTIRGYNEQFF
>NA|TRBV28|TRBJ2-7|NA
TGTGCCAGCAGTTTCCCTGACACACGGATTGGCTACGAGCAGTACTTC
CASSFPDTRIGYEQYF
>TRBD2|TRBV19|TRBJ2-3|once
TGTGCCAGTAGTAAAGGGACTACCACAGATACGCAGTATTTT
CASSKGTTTDTQYF
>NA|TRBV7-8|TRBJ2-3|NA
TGTGCCAGCAGCTTAGCTTGGCTGGCTAGCACAGATACGCAGTATTTT
CASSLAWLASTDTQYF
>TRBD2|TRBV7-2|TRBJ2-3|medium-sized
TGTGCCAGCAGCACAGGGACTAGCCGACGCACAGATACGCAGTATTTT
CASSTGTSRRTDTQYF
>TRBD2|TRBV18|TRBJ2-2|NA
TGTGCCAGCTCCCCCTCGTTAGCGGGGACCACCGGGGAGCTGTTTTTT
CASSPSLAGTTGELFF
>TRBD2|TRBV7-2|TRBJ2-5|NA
TGTGCCAGCAGTATAAGCGGGAGCCAAGAGACCCAGTACTTC
CASSISGSQETQYF
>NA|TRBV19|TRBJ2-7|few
TGTGCCAGTAGTATAAGCGGAGACTACGAGCAGTACTTC
CASSISGDYEQYF
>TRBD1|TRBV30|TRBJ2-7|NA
TGTGCCTGGAATCCCGGGACAGAATTCTACGAGCAGTACTTC
CAWNPGTEFYEQYF
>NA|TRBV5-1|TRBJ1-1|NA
TGCGCCAGCAGCCCGGAGGGGCAGGGTCTGAACACTGAAGCTTTCTTT
CASSPEGQGLNTEAFF
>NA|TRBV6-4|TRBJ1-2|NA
TGTGCCAGCAGTGAAACCGGGACGGGAGGCTACACCTTC
CASSETGTGGYTF
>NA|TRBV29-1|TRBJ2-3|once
TGCAGCGTTACGCAGGGGAGCACAGATACGCAGTATTTT
CSVTQGSTDTQYF
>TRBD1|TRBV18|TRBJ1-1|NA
TGTGCCAGCTCGGAGGGGACAGGGTTGGCTTTCTTT
CASSEGTGLAFF
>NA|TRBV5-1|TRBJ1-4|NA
TGCGCCAGCAGCATCGGGAGTCATAATGAAAAACTGTTTTTT
CASSIGSHNEKLFF
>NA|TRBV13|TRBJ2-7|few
TGTGCCAGCAGCTTAGTAATTGCAGGGAATTCCTACGAGCAGTACTTC
CASSLVIAGNSYEQYF
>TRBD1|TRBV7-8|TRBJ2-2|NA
TGTGCCAGCAGCTTCTTGGACAGGCCTACGAACACCGGGGAGCTGTTTTTT
CASSFLDRPTNTGELFF
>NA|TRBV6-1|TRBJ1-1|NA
TGTGCCAGCAGTGAACCTGGGAGCCCGTACACTGAAGCTTTCTTT
CASSEPGSPYTEAFF